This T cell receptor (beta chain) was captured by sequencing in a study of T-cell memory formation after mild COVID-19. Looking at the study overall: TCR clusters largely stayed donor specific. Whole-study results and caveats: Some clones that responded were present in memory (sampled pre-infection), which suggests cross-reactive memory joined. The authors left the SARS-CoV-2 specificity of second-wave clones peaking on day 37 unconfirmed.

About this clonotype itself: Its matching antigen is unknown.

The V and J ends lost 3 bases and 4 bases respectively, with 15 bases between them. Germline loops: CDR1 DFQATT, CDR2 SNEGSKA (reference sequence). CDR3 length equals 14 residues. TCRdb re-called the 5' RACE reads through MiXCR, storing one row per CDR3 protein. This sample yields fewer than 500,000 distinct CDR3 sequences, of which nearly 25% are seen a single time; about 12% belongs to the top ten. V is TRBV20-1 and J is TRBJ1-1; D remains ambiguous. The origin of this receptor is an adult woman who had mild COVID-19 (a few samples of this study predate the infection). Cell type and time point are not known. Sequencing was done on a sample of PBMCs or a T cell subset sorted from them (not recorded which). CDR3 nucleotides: TGCAGTGCTAGCCAAAGAGCGCTTAGCACTGAAGCTTTCTTT. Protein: CSASQRALSTEAFF.